The 15 T cell receptor beta chains reported below all come from one sample, sequenced in a study of blood T cell repertoires in COVID-19 (dated by TCRdb to the early 2020s). Libraries came from the immunoSEQ multiplex PCR assay. This immuneACCESS table, as held by TCRdb, lists in-frame sequences with V and J called but not all clones. Of the missing ones, under half trace to an unresolved V gene in checked studies; the others have no known cause. Recorded for this sample are a few hundred thousand clones; around 83% of them occurred a single time. The ten largest clones add up to under 1.5% of the sample. The specimen sequenced was PBMCs or T cells enriched from blood (not recorded which). All receptors come from a woman aged 40 to 50 with acute COVID-19.

The chain couples TRBV11-3 to TRBJ2-2; TRBD2 agrees at 11 bases. V dropped 3 bases and J dropped 4; count of bases not matched to a gene: 4. The V gene's germline CDR1 is SGHNT and CDR2 YENEEA. The CDR3 runs to 16 residues. Written as DNA, the CDR3 is TGTGCCAGCAGCTTGTCGGGACTAGCGGTCACCGGGGAGCTGTTTTTT. Translation gives CASSLSGLAVTGELFF.

The V call is TRBV6-5, the J call TRBJ2-5, with 8 nucleotides matching TRBD1. CDR3 length equals 16 residues. With V trimmed by 2 bases and J by 2 bases, 7 bases remained unmatched. Looked up from germline, CDR1 is MNHEY and CDR2 is SVGAGI. CDR3 bases: TGTGCCAGCAGTTACCTCTCAGGGGGCGGACAAGAGACCCAGTACTTC. Its translation: CASSYLSGGGQETQYF.

The DNA of the CDR3 is TGTGCCAGCTCACAGGACAGGTCCGGAAACACCATATATTTT. This encodes CASSQDRSGNTIYF. The chain employs TRBV18 and TRBJ1-3; 7 nucleotides agree with TRBD1. CDR1 KGHSH and CDR2 LQKENI come from the germline V gene. CDR3 size: 14 residues. The trim removed 4 bases at V and 4 bases at J, leaving 4 bases unmatched.

This chain joins TRBV12-3 or TRBV12-4 and TRBJ1-2; D is uncertain. Trimming pared 5 bases from V and 5 bases from J, leaving 12 bases between. The CDR3 totals 13 residues. The CDR3, as DNA: TGTGCCAGCAGTCCACACGCTGATTATGGCTACACCTTC. Translated: CASSPHADYGYTF.

The genes are TRBV18 and TRBJ2-7; TRBD2 is a possible D gene (6 bases). The CDR3 has 14 amino acids. With 6 bases removed from V and 3 bases from J, the gap between germline ends came to 15 bases. Germline CDR1 reads KGHSH; CDR2 reads LQKENI. CDR3 region: CASSLSTSGYEQYF. In DNA form, the CDR3 reads TGTGCCAGCTCCCTTTCGACTAGTGGCTACGAGCAGTACTTC.

The CDR3 DNA reads TGCAGTGCTCGCAGGGGTTACGAGCAGTACTTC. Amino acids: CSARRGYEQYF. This chain links TRBV20-1 with TRBJ2-7; a weak D match, TRBD1 (6 bases). CDR3 length equals 11 residues. CDR1 and CDR2 (germline): DFQATT, SNEGSKA (reference sequence). V lost 5 bases, J lost 4 bases, and 9 bases lay in between.

The chain is built from TRBV3-1 (or the pseudogene TRBV3-2) and TRBJ1-3; D is unresolved. Germline V gene lookup returns CDR1 LGHDT and CDR2 YNNKEL (reference sequence). The V end was cut by 4 bases, the J end by 0 bases, with 13 bases between. The CDR3 loop spans 16 amino acids. CDR3 sequence: CASSLSRGSSGNTIYF. The CDR3 nucleotides read TGTGCCAGCAGCCTCTCCCGGGGAAGCTCTGGAAACACCATATATTTT.

This chain uses TRBV5-1 with TRBJ1-2; 7 positions match TRBD1. The CDR3 length is 16 residues. Germline V CDR1 and CDR2: SGHRS, YFSETQ. The V segment lost 4 bases and the J segment 0 bases; nucleotides outside the gene matches: 9. The CDR3 here is CASSAGWDRANYGYTF. CDR3 nucleotide sequence: TGCGCCAGCAGCGCCGGATGGGACAGAGCTAACTATGGCTACACCTTC.

The J gene is TRBJ2-3, the V gene TRBV27; 10 bases align to TRBD2. The CDR3 runs to 15 residues. Germline V CDR1 and CDR2: MNHEY, SMNVEV (reference sequence). J was trimmed by 3 bases and V by 5 bases; bases with no gene match: 5. The CDR3 spells CASSSGGAGTDTQYF. The CDR3 bases are TGTGCCAGCAGTAGCGGGGGGGCGGGGACAGATACGCAGTATTTT.

The genes are TRBV5-1 and TRBJ1-1; no definite D call. V lost 0 bases and J 7 bases, leaving 7 bases between the germline ends. The CDR3 has 12 amino acids. In germline, CDR1 is SGHRS, CDR2 YFSETQ. CDR3 in amino acids: CASSLDGLEAFF. The DNA of the CDR3 is TGCGCCAGCAGCTTGGACGGACTTGAAGCTTTCTTT.

V gene TRBV2 combines with J gene TRBJ1-1; the match to TRBD1 covers 7 bases. This CDR3 is built from 14 residues. After removal of 4 bases from V and 1 base from J, the junction contained 3 bases not matched to a gene. The germline V gene encodes CDR1 SNHLY and CDR2 FYNNEI. Here the CDR3 reads CASSADRTNTEAFF. For the CDR3, the DNA is TGTGCCAGCAGTGCGGACAGGACGAACACTGAAGCTTTCTTT.

This sequence joins TRBV4-1 and TRBJ2-5, with 10 positions matching TRBD2. The CDR3 totals 18 residues. From germline, CDR1 is MGHRA and CDR2 YSYEKL. The V segment lost 1 base and the J segment 5 bases; nucleotides outside the gene matches: 13. CDR3 protein: CASSQALAGELPKETQYF. The CDR3, as DNA: TGCGCCAGCAGCCAAGCGCTAGCGGGGGAGCTACCTAAGGAGACCCAGTACTTC.

This clone was observed many times. This chain connects TRBV7-2 to TRBJ1-2; D gene unclear. Deletions cut 4 bases from V and 2 bases from J, with 11 bases between. This CDR3 is 14 amino acids long. CDR1 SGHTA and CDR2 FQGNSA come from the germline V gene. The CDR3 is CASSSSAGNYGYTF. The CDR3, as DNA: TGTGCCAGCAGCTCCTCCGCGGGGAACTATGGCTACACCTTC. The full variable domain, its missing parts supplied by reference TRBV7-2 and TRBJ1-2, is GAGVSQSPSNKVTEKGKDVELRCDPISGHTALYWYRQSLGQGLEFLIYFQGNSAPDKSGLPSDRFSAERTGGSVSTLTIQRTQQEDSAVYLCASSSSAGNYGYTFGSGTRLTVV.

The sample holds one count of this clone. The chain uses TRBV24-1 and TRBJ2-5; TRBD1 matches 7 bases. Germline values: CDR1 KGHDR, CDR2 SFDVKD. Unmatched junction bases numbered 3, after V lost 4 bases and J lost 2 bases. The CDR3 runs to 14 residues. The CDR3, as DNA: TGTGCCACCAGTGACCAGGACAGGCAAGAGACCCAGTACTTC. Amino acids: CATSDQDRQETQYF.

The chain is built from TRBV4-2 and TRBJ2-2, with 11 bases matching TRBD2. The CDR3 is 14 amino acids. Germline trimming cut 4 bases from V and 11 bases from J; bases unmatched to any gene: 6. CDR1 LGHNA and CDR2 YNFKEQ come from the germline V gene. The CDR3 loop is CASSPGTSGGELFF. The CDR3 DNA reads TGTGCCAGCAGCCCCGGGACTAGCGGCGGAGAGCTGTTTTTT.